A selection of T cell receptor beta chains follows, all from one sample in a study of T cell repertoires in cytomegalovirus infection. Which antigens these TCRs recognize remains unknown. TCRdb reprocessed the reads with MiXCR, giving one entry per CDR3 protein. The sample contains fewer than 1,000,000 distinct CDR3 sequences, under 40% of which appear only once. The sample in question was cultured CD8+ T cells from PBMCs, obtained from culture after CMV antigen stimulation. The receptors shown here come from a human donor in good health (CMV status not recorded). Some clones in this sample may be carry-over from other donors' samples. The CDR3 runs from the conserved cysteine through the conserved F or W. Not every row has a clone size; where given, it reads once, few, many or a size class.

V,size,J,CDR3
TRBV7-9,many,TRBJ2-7,CASGMGAHEQYF
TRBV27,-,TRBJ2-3,CASSLWGSGGAVVPDTQYF
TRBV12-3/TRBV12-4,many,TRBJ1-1,CASSAGGWATEAFF
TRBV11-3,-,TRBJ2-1,CASADTRVRPNNEQFF
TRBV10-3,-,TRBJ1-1,CAISELDRGPVNTEAFF
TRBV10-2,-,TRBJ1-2,CASSDFWDRGNGYTF
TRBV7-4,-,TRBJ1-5,CASSLEAGRGLDSNQPQHF
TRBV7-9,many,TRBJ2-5,CASSSDLRDTQETQYF
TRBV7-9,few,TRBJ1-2,CASRPGQDAYGYTF
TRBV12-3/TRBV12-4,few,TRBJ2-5,CASSLVRKETQYF
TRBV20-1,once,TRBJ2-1,CSARRRGTYNEQFF
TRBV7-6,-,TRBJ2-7,CASSSRTEIYEQYF
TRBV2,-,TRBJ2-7,CASRVTGTSGYEQYF
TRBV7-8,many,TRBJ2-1,CASSYRTWEQFF
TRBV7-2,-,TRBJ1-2,CASTLYDYTF
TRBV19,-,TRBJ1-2,CASSTRTEYGYTF
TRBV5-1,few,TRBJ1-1,CASTPVRGEAFF
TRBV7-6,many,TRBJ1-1,CASSLALGPSTEAFF
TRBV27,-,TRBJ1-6,CASSLVNNSPLHF
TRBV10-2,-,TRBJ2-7,CASSESKGYHEQYF
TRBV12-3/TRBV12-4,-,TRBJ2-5,CASSLVSDSQETQYF
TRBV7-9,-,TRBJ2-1,CVSRMTSGATYNEQFF
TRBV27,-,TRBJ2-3,CASSPLGGPDTQYF
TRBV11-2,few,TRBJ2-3,CASSWGQGMDTQYF
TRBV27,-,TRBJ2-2,CASSLEAGGELFF
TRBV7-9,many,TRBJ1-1,CASSLPWGLNTEAFF
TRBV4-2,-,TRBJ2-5,CASSQDLGPTQTQYF
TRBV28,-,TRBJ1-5,CASSPFRDNQPQHF
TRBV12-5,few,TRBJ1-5,CASGRTSYSNQPQHF
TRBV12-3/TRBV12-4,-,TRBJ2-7,CASSFGASTYEQYF
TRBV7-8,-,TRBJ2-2,CASSIAGRLNTGELFF
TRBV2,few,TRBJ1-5,CASSEARRPQHF
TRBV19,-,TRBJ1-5,CASRQPYSNQPQHF
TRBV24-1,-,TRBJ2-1,CATSDPRRTSHNEQFF
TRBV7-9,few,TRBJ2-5,CASSPGGAETQYF
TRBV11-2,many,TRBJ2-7,CASRGRPGSLSYEQYF
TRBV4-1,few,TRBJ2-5,CASSQEGTRTQETQYF
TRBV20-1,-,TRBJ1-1,CSAIRSPPYTEAFF
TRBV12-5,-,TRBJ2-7,CASGVSNEQYF
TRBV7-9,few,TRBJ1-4,CASSPAPGQVSSRREKLFF
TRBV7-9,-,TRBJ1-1,CASSPTVANTEAFF
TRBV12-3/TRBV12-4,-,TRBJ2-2,CASRATSDYTGELLF
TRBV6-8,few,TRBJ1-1,CASRPSGSEAFF
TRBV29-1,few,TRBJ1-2,CSVERQEVYYGYTF
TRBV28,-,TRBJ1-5,CASIRSGINSNQPQHF
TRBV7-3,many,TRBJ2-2,CASSSTVTGELFF
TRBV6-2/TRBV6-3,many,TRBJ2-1,CASSYLSSYNEQFF
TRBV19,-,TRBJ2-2,CASTILGELFF
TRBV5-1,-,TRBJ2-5,CASSFGQEQETQYF
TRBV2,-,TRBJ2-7,CASSEARGISYEQYF
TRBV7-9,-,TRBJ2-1,CASSYGQGSPNEQFF
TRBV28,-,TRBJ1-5,CASRLTRRDQPQHF
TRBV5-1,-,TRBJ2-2,CASSLAGTSPSTGELFF
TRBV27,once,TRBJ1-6,CASRRTQANSPLHF
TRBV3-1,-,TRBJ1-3,CASSQELGQLPYSGNTIYF
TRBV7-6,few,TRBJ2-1,CASRSPGRNEQFF
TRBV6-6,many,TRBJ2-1,CASSYSAGSYNEQFF
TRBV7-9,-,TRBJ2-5,CASSLLAGAFRETQYF
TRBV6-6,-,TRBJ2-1,CASSLLGGGPSYNEQFF